The present entry profiles one T cell receptor (beta chain) with its context. Its antigen is still unknown. This specimen comes from a study of CXCR3-negative and CXCR3-positive naive CD8 T cells. Through 5' RACE with UMI labels, the TRB cDNA libraries were prepared. TCRdb re-analyzed the 5' RACE reads; it lists each CDR3 protein once, without DNA. The sample yields 150,000 or so distinct CDR3 sequences, of which the top ten take up around 0.5%. The CDR3 runs 18 residues. Study results and limitations: The TRB CDR3s that CXCR3-positive naive cells carried were more hydrophobic than those of CXCR3-negative naive cells.

This sequence was found in a human donor in good health. Some clones in this sample may be carry-over from other donors' samples. The chain joins TRBV12-3 or TRBV12-4 to TRBJ2-3; TCRdb names TRBD1, which stays unverified in the absence of DNA. Sequencing used naive CXCR3+ CD8+ T cells from blood. Subset reported: CD45RO-CCR7+CD27+CD95- naive CD8+ T cells expressing CXCR3 (TNR3+). The CDR3 region is CASSTSDRGSPSGAREYF.